This TCR beta chain derives from a study of cytomegalovirus exposure and HLA in healthy donors. This CDR3 is built from 13 residues. Trimming removed 2 bases from V and 5 bases from J, with 6 bases in between. Germline loops: CDR1 LGHNA, CDR2 YSLEER. Libraries were prepared by immunoSEQ multiplex PCR; TCRdb keeps only in-frame clonotypes and omits some of them. The sample comprises under 200,000 clones, less than 90% of which are singletons, and 4.5% to 7% rests with the top ten. The specimen sequenced was PBMCs. This receptor was identified in a woman aged 25 to 39 in good health and CMV-seronegative. The chain uses TRBV4-3 and TRBJ1-4; D gene ambiguous. The CDR3 is CASSQQPNEKLFF. The CDR3 bases are TGCGCCAGCAGCCAACAGCCAAATGAAAAACTGTTTTTT.